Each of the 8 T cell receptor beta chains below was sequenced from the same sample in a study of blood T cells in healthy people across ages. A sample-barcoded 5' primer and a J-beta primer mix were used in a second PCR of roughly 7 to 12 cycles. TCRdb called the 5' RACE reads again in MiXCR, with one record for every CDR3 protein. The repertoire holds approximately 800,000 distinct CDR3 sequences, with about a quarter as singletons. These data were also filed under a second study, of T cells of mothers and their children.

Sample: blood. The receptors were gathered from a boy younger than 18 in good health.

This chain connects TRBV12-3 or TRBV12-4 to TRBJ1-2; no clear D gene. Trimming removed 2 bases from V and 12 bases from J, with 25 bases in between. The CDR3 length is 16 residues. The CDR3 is CASSLTGSFMLTKDTF. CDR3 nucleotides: TGTGCCAGCAGTTTAACCGGATCCTTTATGCTAACTAAAGACACCTTC.

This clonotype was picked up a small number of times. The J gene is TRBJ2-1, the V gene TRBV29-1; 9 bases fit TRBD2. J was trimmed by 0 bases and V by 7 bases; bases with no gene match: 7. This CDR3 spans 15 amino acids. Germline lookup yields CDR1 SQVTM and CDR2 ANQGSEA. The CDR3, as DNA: TGCAGCGCTAGCGGGGCTGAGAGCTCCTACAATGAGCAGTTCTTC. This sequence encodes CSASGAESSYNEQFF.

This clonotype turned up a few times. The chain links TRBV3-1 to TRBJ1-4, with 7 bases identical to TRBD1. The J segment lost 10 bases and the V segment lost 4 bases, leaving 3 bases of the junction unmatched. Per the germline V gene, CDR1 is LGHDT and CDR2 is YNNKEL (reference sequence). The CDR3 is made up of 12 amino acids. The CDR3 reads CASSPTGVKLFF. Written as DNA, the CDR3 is TGTGCCAGCAGCCCCACAGGGGTAAAACTGTTTTTT.

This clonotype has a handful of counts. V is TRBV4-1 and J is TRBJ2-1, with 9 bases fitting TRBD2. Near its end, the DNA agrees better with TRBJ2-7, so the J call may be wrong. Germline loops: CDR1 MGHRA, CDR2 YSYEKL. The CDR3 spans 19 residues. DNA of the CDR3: TGCGCCAGCAGCCAAAACTTCCACCGGGGGGGACTAGCTTTCTACGAGCAGTACTTC. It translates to CASSQNFHRGGLAFYEQYF.

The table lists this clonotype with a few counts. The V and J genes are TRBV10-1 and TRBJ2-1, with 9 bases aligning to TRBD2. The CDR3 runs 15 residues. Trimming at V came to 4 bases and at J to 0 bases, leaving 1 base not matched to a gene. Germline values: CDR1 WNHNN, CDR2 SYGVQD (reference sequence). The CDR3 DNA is TGCGCCAGCAGTGTTAGCGGGGGCTCCTACAATGAGCAGTTCTTC. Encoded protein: CASSVSGGSYNEQFF.

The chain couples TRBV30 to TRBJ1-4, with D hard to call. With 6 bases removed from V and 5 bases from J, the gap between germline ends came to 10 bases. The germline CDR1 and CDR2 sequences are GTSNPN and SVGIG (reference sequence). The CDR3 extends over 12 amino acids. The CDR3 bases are TGTGCCTGCATGGCCGAGAATGAAAAACTGTTTTTT. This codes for CACMAENEKLFF.

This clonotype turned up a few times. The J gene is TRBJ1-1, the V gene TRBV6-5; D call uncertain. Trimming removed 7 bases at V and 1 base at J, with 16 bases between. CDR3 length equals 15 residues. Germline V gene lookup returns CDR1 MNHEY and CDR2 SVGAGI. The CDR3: CASNNEINPNTEAFF. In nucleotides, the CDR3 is TGTGCCAGCAACAACGAAATAAACCCGAACACTGAAGCTTTCTTT.

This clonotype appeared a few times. The CDR3 protein is CSARDITAGGGLSTDTQYF. In DNA, the CDR3 is TGCAGTGCTAGAGATATCACAGCGGGGGGTGGACTTAGCACAGATACGCAGTATTTT. This chain connects TRBV20-1 to TRBJ2-3; 9 bases are shared with TRBD2. In germline, CDR1 is DFQATT, CDR2 SNEGSKA (reference sequence). J was trimmed by 0 bases and V by 0 bases; bases with no gene match: 13. This CDR3 has 19 residues.